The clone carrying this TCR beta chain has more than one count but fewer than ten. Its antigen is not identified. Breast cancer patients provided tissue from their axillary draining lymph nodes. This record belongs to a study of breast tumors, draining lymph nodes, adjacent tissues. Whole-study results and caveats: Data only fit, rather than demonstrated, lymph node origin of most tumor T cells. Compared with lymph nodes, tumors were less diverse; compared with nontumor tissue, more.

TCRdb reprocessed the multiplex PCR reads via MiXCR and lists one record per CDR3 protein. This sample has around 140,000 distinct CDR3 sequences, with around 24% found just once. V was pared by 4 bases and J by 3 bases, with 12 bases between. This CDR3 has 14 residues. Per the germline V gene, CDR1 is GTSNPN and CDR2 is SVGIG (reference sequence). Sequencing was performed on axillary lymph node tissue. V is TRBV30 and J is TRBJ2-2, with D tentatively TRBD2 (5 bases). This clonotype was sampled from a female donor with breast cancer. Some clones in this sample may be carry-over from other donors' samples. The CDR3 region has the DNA TGTGCCTGGATGAGAGGGAGAGACACCGGGGAGCTGTTTTTT. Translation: CAWMRGRDTGELFF.